Listed here is a single TCR beta chain. Patients underwent thyroid surgery, and none had received any treatment before it. This sample was included in a study of metastatic and nonmetastatic thyroid tumors. Turning to the study itself: The comparison covered peripheral blood and tumor or nodule tissue in malignant and benign thyroid patients.

TCRdb redid the clone calls on the PCR reads using MiXCR. Among tens of thousands of clones, about a sixth were seen once, and the ten largest hold roughly 6.2%. The germline V gene has CDR1 SGHTA and CDR2 FQGNSA. CDR3 length equals 15 residues. The junction had 9 bases not matched to a gene; V was cut back by 5 bases and J by 3 bases. The chain links TRBV7-2 to TRBJ1-2; 7 bases align to TRBD1. The sample was blood. This sequence was found in a male donor with papillary thyroid cancer or a benign thyroid nodule (not recorded which). Some clones in this sample may be carry-over from other donors' samples. The CDR3: CASSTVSTGDYGYTF. Here the CDR3 DNA reads TGTGCCAGCAGCACCGTCTCCACAGGGGACTATGGCTACACCTTC.